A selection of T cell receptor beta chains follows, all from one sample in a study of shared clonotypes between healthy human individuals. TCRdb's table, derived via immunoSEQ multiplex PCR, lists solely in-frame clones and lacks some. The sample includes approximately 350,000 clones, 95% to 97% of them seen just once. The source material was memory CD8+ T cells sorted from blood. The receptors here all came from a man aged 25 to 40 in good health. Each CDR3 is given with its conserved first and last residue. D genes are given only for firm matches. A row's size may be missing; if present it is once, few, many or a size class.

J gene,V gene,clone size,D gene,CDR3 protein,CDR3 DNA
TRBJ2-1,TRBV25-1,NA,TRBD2,CASSGAGTPYNEQFF,TGTGCCAGCAGTGGAGCGGGAACGCCCTACAATGAGCAGTTCTTC
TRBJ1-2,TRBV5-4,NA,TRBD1,CASIGEQGSNYGYTF,TGTGCCAGCATCGGGGAACAGGGGTCTAACTATGGCTACACCTTC
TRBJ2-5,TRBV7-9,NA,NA,CASSLRYQETQYF,TGTGCCAGCAGCTTAAGGTACCAAGAGACCCAGTACTTC
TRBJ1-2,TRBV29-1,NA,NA,CSVVGREQNGVWGYTF,TGCAGCGTTGTCGGCAGGGAACAAAACGGGGTTTGGGGCTACACCTTC
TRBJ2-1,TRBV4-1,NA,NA,CASSQDWRTDEQFF,TGCGCCAGCAGCCAAGATTGGAGGACAGATGAGCAGTTCTTC
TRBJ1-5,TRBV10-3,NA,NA,CAIQKDSNQPQHF,TGTGCCATCCAAAAAGACAGCAATCAGCCCCAGCATTTT
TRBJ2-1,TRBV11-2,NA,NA,CASSLVRTTDVHVRFF,TGTGCCAGCAGCTTAGTCCGGACTACCGACGTCCACGTGCGGTTCTTC
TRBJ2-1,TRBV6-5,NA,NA,CASSYSIRNNEQFF,TGTGCCAGCAGTTACTCGATACGGAACAATGAGCAGTTCTTC
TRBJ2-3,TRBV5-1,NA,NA,CASSLTTRGGSGTQYF,TGCGCCAGCAGCCTCACGACTAGAGGGGGGTCAGGTACGCAGTATTTT
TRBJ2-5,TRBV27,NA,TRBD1,CASSPDRGWGETQYF,TGTGCCAGCAGTCCAGACAGGGGATGGGGGGAGACCCAGTACTTC
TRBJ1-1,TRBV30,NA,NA,CAWSGGAGYTEAFF,TGTGCCTGGAGTGGGGGGGCAGGATACACTGAAGCTTTCTTT
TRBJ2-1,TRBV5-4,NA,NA,CASSFQSSYNEQFF,TGTGCCAGCAGCTTTCAGAGCTCCTACAATGAGCAGTTCTTC
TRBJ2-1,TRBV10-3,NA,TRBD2,CAISETSGSNEQFF,TGTGCCATCAGTGAGACTAGCGGGAGCAATGAGCAGTTCTTC
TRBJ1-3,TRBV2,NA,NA,CASSERGASGNTIYF,TGTGCCAGCAGTGAACGGGGGGCCTCTGGAAACACCATATATTTT
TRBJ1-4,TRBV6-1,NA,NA,CASSWNEKLFF,TGTGCCAGCAGTTGGAATGAAAAACTGTTTTTT
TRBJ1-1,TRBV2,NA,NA,CASSETGVKTEAFF,TGTGCCAGCAGTGAAACGGGGGTGAAAACTGAAGCTTTCTTT
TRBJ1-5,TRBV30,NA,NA,CAWSLGVNQPQHF,TGTGCCTGGAGTCTAGGGGTTAATCAGCCCCAGCATTTT
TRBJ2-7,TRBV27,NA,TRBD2,CASSLLAGAYEQYF,TGTGCCAGCAGTTTACTAGCGGGAGCCTACGAGCAGTACTTC
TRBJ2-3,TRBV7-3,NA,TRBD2,CASSWTSASTDTQYF,TGTGCCAGCAGCTGGACTAGCGCTAGCACAGATACGCAGTATTTT
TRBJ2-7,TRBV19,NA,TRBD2,CASSILLAGEEQYF,TGTGCCAGTAGTATTCTACTAGCGGGAGAGGAGCAGTACTTC
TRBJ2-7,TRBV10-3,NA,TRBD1,CAISGTGGEQYF,TGTGCCATCAGTGGGACAGGGGGCGAGCAGTACTTC
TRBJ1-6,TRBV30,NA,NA,CAWDVKENSPLHF,TGTGCCTGGGACGTTAAGGAAAATTCACCCCTCCACTTT
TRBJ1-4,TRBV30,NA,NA,CACQKRVRDEKLFF,TGTGCCTGCCAAAAAAGGGTGAGGGATGAAAAACTGTTTTTT
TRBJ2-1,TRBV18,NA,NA,CASSPTGTNEQFF,TGTGCCAGCTCACCAACCGGGACCAATGAGCAGTTCTTC
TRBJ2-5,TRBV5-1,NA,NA,CASPRPGETQYF,TGCGCCAGCCCCCGTCCGGGGGAGACCCAGTACTTC
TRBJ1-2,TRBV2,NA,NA,CASSRGWEGYTF,TGTGCCAGCAGTCGGGGGTGGGAAGGCTACACCTTC
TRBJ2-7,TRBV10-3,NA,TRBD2,CAISEPGTSGYEQYF,TGTGCCATCAGTGAGCCGGGGACTAGCGGGTACGAGCAGTACTTC
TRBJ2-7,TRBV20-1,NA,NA,CSASAGQTQYF,TGCAGTGCTAGTGCCGGACAGACGCAGTACTTC
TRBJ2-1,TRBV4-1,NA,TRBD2,CASSPRGSSYNEQFF,TGCGCCAGCAGCCCGCGGGGGAGCTCCTACAATGAGCAGTTCTTC
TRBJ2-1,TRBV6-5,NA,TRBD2,CASSLAGGPRYNEQFF,TGTGCCAGCAGTTTAGCGGGAGGGCCGCGATACAATGAGCAGTTCTTC
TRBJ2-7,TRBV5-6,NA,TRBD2,CASSSDRGLAYEQYF,TGTGCCAGCAGCTCCGACCGGGGACTAGCCTACGAGCAGTACTTC
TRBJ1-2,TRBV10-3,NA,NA,CAISYMSANYGYTF,TGTGCCATCAGTTATATGTCCGCTAACTATGGCTACACCTTC
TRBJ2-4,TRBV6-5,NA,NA,CASRDGDIQYF,TGTGCCAGCAGGGATGGGGACATTCAGTACTTC
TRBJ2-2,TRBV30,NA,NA,CAWSVRGELFF,TGTGCCTGGAGTGTACGGGGGGAGCTGTTTTTT
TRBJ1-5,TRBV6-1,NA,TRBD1,CASRTDRVNQPQHF,TGTGCCAGCAGAACGGACAGGGTCAATCAGCCCCAGCATTTT
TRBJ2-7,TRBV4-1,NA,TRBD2,CASSQDFGGRTDRYEQYF,TGCGCCAGCAGCCAAGATTTTGGCGGGAGGACTGATCGGTACGAGCAGTACTTC
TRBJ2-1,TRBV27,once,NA,CASSLEAGAYNEQFF,TGTGCCAGCAGTTTAGAGGCAGGGGCGTACAATGAGCAGTTCTTC
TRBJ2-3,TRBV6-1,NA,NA,CASSEARWKADTQYF,TGTGCCAGCAGTGAAGCGCGGTGGAAAGCAGATACGCAGTATTTT
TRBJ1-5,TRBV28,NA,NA,CASTAGVGSNQPQHF,TGTGCCAGCACCGCAGGGGTAGGTAGCAATCAGCCCCAGCATTTT
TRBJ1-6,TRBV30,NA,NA,CAWSIVGGMRYNSPLHF,TGTGCCTGGAGCATTGTGGGAGGGATGCGCTATAATTCACCCCTCCACTTT